This T cell receptor (beta chain) was retrieved from a study of Ad26.COV2.S vaccination and SARS-CoV-2 variants. About the study: The donor belonged to the COV1001 Ad26.COV2.S trial arm.

Findings and caveats of the study: The placebo group had lower spike-specific TCR breadth than the vaccine recipients did.

The treatment: some 20 received Ad26.COV2.S at low or high dose, single or two shots; 5 received placebo; per-sample allocation not given. Repertoires come from day 63 after the first vaccine or placebo injection. Immunization relied on an Ad26 vector, which expressed Wuhan-strain SARS-CoV-2 spike. This CDR3 spans 14 amino acids. V was pared by 4 bases and J by 1 base, with 3 bases of the junction left unmatched. Germline CDR1 is SGHRS and CDR2 is YFSETQ. Concerning this clone: Its antigen is unknown.

TCRdb's copy holds only in-frame clones and misses some; the assay was immunoSEQ multiplex PCR. The table has about 500,000 clones, about 88% seen once. The sequences come from peripheral blood, collected in a trial of Ad26.COV2.S vaccine versus placebo. The sequence was collected from a person aged 18 to 65 who received the Ad26.COV2.S COVID-19 vaccine or a placebo. The chain has TRBV5-1 and TRBJ1-1, with TRBD1 identical over 8 bases. The CDR3 DNA sequence: TGCGCCAGCAGCCGACAGGGGACGAACACTGAAGCTTTCTTT. This gives the protein CASSRQGTNTEAFF. The whole variable domain, filled in from reference TRBV5-1 and TRBJ1-1, reads KAGVTQTPRYLIKTRGQQVTLSCSPISGHRSVSWYQQTPGQGLQFLFEYFSETQRNKGNFPGRFSGRQFSNSRSEMNVSTLELGDSALYLCASSRQGTNTEAFFGQGTRLTVV.